Below are 11 T cell receptor beta chains sequenced from a single sample in a study of breast tumors, draining lymph nodes, adjacent tissues. Breast cancer patients provided tissue from their axillary draining lymph nodes. TCRdb called the multiplex PCR reads again in MiXCR, with one record for every CDR3 protein. The table has 290,000 or so distinct CDR3 sequences, roughly 31% seen once. Input material: axillary lymph node tissue. These receptors all stem from a female donor with breast cancer. Some clones in this sample may be carry-over from other donors' samples.

This clonotype was counted a single time. It may be a read error: a sequence one base away is much more abundant. The chain carries TRBV10-3 and TRBJ2-3, with a weak D call TRBD2 (6 bases). Germline V gene sequence: CDR1 ENHRY, CDR2 SYGVKD. The CDR3 runs 14 residues. The CDR3 DNA reads as TGTGCCAGCAGTGATCTAGCGAGCACAGATACGCAGTATTTT. This codes for CASSDLASTDTQYF.

The sample holds a few counts of this clonotype. A read error is possible here, since a much larger clone lies one base away. V is TRBV5-1 and J is TRBJ1-2, with D maybe TRBD1 (5 bases). The CDR3 runs 14 residues. The germline CDR1 and CDR2 sequences are SGHRS and YFSETQ. Written as DNA, the CDR3 is TGCGCCAGCAGCTTTGGGGGAGCGGGATATGGCTACGCCTTC. Protein product: CASSFGGAGYGYAF.

This clonotype was seen a handful of times. The V call is TRBV27, the J call TRBJ1-3; weak D call: TRBD1 (6 bases). V lost 0 bases to trimming and J lost 0 bases, with 9 bases between them. This CDR3 is built from 16 residues. Germline loops: CDR1 MNHEY, CDR2 SMNVEV (reference sequence). The CDR3 bases are TGTGCCAGCAGTTTATCGCAGGGGTACTCTGGAAACACCATATATTTT. Its translation is CASSLSQGYSGNTIYF.

This clonotype was seen repeatedly, ten times or more. The chain combines TRBV12-5 with TRBJ2-5; the D call may be TRBD1 or TRBD2 (6 bases each). This CDR3 region has 16 residues. V gave up 9 bases and J gave up 5 bases, with 25 bases separating them. CDR1 is LGHNT and CDR2 is FRNRAP in the germline V gene. The CDR3 nucleotides are TGTGCTAGCGAGGAGAGGTCCGGAGGGGGTTGGGAGACCCAGTACTTC. Protein sequence: CASEERSGGGWETQYF.

About this clonotype: A read error may be the cause here, since a much bigger clone is one base away. J is TRBJ2-1 and V is TRBV4-2; weak D call: TRBD2 (5 bases). Germline CDR1 reads LGHNA; CDR2 reads YNFKEQ. CDR3 length equals 17 residues. V was shortened by 4 bases and J by 4 bases, with 20 bases between the two germline ends. CDR3 amino acids: CASSLNRDRPPYNEQFF. The CDR3 nucleotides are TGTGCCAGCAGCCTAAATCGGGATAGGCCTCCTTACAATGAGCAGTTCTTC.

The rearrangement joins TRBV3-1 to TRBJ1-1; TRBD1 matches at 12 bases. With V trimmed by 3 bases and J by 4 bases, 6 bases remained unmatched. CDR1 is LGHDT and CDR2 is YNNKEL in the germline V gene (reference sequence). The CDR3 is 16 residues long. CDR3 nucleotides: TGTGCCAGCAGCCAGGGACAGGGGGCGATGACCACTGAAGCTTTCTTT. Translation gives CASSQGQGAMTTEAFF.

At least ten counts were recorded for this clonotype. V usage is TRBV11-2 and J usage is TRBJ2-1; 11 bases are shared with TRBD2. There are 19 residues in the CDR3. The germline CDR1 and CDR2 sequences are SGHAT and FQNNGV. The V segment lost 2 bases and the J segment 3 bases; nucleotides outside the gene matches: 12. CDR3: CASSLRSSGTSGLYNEQFF. The CDR3 DNA follows: TGTGCCAGCAGCTTACGATCCTCCGGGACTAGCGGCCTCTACAATGAGCAGTTCTTC.

To note about this clonotype: A read error may be the cause here, since a much bigger clone is one base away. This chain connects TRBV20-1 to TRBJ2-6; a possible D gene is TRBD1 (5 bases). In germline, CDR1 is DFQATT, CDR2 SNEGSKA (reference sequence). The CDR3 sequence is 14 residues long. The CDR3 region has the DNA TGCAGTGCCCCGACAGTTTCTGGGGCCACCGTCCTGACTTTC. This translates into CSAPTVSGATVLTF.

Of note for this clonotype: This may stem from a read error, because a much larger clone lies one nucleotide away. The chain has TRBV6-1 and TRBJ1-2; TRBD1 matches 8 bases. The V segment lost 6 bases and the J segment 5 bases; nucleotides outside the gene matches: 8. The CDR3 is 14 amino acids. The germline V gene encodes CDR1 MNHNS and CDR2 SASEGT. CDR3 DNA: TGTGCCAGCAGGGTCGGACAGGGTACGTATGGCTACACCTTC. Residues: CASRVGQGTYGYTF.

This chain links TRBV2 with TRBJ2-3; 8 bases fit TRBD1. V lost 8 bases to trimming and J lost 5 bases; unmatched junction nucleotides: 12. Germline values: CDR1 SNHLY, CDR2 FYNNEI. The CDR3 runs to 15 residues. CDR3 nucleotides: TGTGCCAGCTCACGAGGACAGGGAGGAAGAGATACGCAGTATTTT. Its translation: CASSRGQGGRDTQYF. The full variable domain, rest sourced from reference TRBV2 and TRBJ2-3, is EPEVTQTPSHQVTQMGQEVILRCVPISNHLYFYWYRQILGQKVEFLVSFYNNEISEKSEIFDDQFSVERPDGSNFTLKIRSTKLEDSAMYFCASSRGQGGRDTQYFGPGTRLTVL.

Comment on this clonotype: The junction departs from germline at one end; a sequencing error may be responsible. This rearrangement joins TRBV9 to TRBJ2-1, with 9 bases aligning to TRBD2. The germline CDR1 and CDR2 sequences are SGDLS and YYNGEE. The CDR3 runs to 17 residues. CDR3: CASSVGLAGSPYNKQFF. The CDR3 DNA sequence: TGTGCCAGCAGCGTAGGCCTAGCGGGATCCCCCTACAATAAGCAGTTCTTC.